This section outlines one T cell receptor beta chain sequence together with its context. Its antigen is undetermined. Both 60 Vbeta primers and 13 Jbeta primers went into the PCR. The repertoire was sequenced with immunoSEQ multiplex PCR; TCRdb's copy has only in-frame clones and lacks some. Of 100,000 or so clones listed, around 72% are singletons. This record belongs to a study of cytomegalovirus exposure and HLA in healthy donors. Overall study findings and caveats: In an earlier analysis, productive rearrangement rates for most beta V segments clustered near 87% or 30%. Reportedly, HLA-A and HLA-B alleles of most subjects were accurately predicted from TCR beta. Later analysis showed most CMV-associated TCR beta chains appearing HLA-restricted. Near-uniform donor sequencing depth was presumed by presence/absence analyses.

V dropped 3 bases and J dropped 5; count of bases not matched to a gene: 2. There are 14 residues in the CDR3. The germline V gene has CDR1 SGHDT and CDR2 YYEEEE. The origin of this receptor is a male donor in good health and CMV-seropositive. Sequenced input: PBMCs. The chain carries TRBV5-6 and TRBJ2-1; 10 bases fit TRBD1. The CDR3 protein is CASSWGQGNNEQFF. CDR3 DNA sequence: TGTGCCAGCAGCTGGGGACAGGGGAACAATGAGCAGTTCTTC.